This entry concerns a single T cell receptor (beta chain). Its target is unknown. This sample was taken from a study of radiotherapy plus CTLA-4 blockade in lung cancer. Study-wide results and limits: In blood, after radiotherapy plus ipilimumab, tumor-derived TCR clones expanded.

The repertoire was sequenced with immunoSEQ multiplex PCR; TCRdb's copy has only in-frame clones and lacks some. The data hold 80,000 to 100,000 clones, with 80% to 90% observed a single time. People whose metastatic non-small-cell lung cancer was chemo-refractory got focal radiation along with CTLA-4 blockade by ipilimumab. The V gene's germline CDR1 is MNHNY and CDR2 SVGAGI (reference sequence). This CDR3 spans 13 amino acids. V lost 8 bases to trimming and J lost 9 bases, with 17 bases between them. The sequence derives from a human donor with non-small cell lung cancer that progressed on radiotherapy plus ipilimumab. The chain uses TRBV6-6 and TRBJ2-1, with a tentative D call TRBD2 (6 bases). This specimen was peripheral blood, taken from a patient treated with radiotherapy plus ipilimumab. The chain's CDR3 is CASRIGGFGEQFF. CDR3 nucleotide sequence: TGTGCCAGCCGGATTGGGGGGTTTGGTGAGCAGTTCTTC.